The entry below describes one T cell receptor beta chain. Its target is not known. This sample was included in a study of post-analysis software for immune sequencing data. General study results and limits: Relative to controls, patients had several TRBV segments at higher frequency, with TRBV5-6, TRBV5-1 and TRBV20-1 among these.

Germline values: CDR1 SGHAT, CDR2 FQNNGV. J gave up 2 bases and V 6 bases, and 5 bases lay outside the gene matches. This CDR3 is 15 amino acids long. TCR beta cDNA libraries included unique molecular identifiers. TCRdb re-called the PCR reads through MiXCR, storing one row per CDR3 protein. Of some 700,000 distinct CDR3 sequences listed, approximately 59% are singletons. This clonotype was sampled from a girl aged 2-10 years with multiple sclerosis. The material sequenced was blood. The rearrangement uses TRBV11-2 and TRBJ2-5; 11 bases are shared with TRBD2. In DNA, the CDR3 is TGTGCCAGCAGAATGGGGACTAGCGGTCAAGAGACCCAGTACTTC. It encodes CASRMGTSGQETQYF.